This T cell receptor beta chain was recovered during a study of T cells in Graves' hyperthyroidism and ophthalmopathy. Diagnoses were made from clinical symptoms, serum measures (thyroxine and TRAb), thyroid ultrasound and orbital computed tomography. Predating any ophthalmopathy symptoms, the blood sample was taken at first hyperthyroidism diagnosis. From RNA transcripts, TCR beta CDR3 regions were amplified. Carried out on the TCR CDR3, a first-round RT-PCR used the HTBI primer set. TCRdb reprocessed the multiplex PCR reads via MiXCR and lists one record per CDR3 protein. The table has fewer than 350,000 distinct CDR3 sequences, 13% to 15% seen once. This CDR3 is 15 amino acids long. Trimming removed 4 bases from V and 5 bases from J, with 14 bases in between. CDR1 and CDR2 (germline): MNHEY, SMNVEV (reference sequence). The table lists this clonotype with a few counts.

This TCR was recovered from a woman in her 50s with Graves' hyperthyroidism that later progressed to Graves' ophthalmopathy. Sample: blood. The chain has TRBV27 and TRBJ1-4, with D hard to call. In DNA form, the CDR3 reads TGTGCCAGCAGTTCCAGACACCCTAGAAATGAAAAACTGTTTTTT. Translated: CASSSRHPRNEKLFF.